The 7 T cell receptor beta chains below were found in one sample sequenced in a study of blood T cell repertoires in COVID-19 (TCRdb year 2020). The library was generated by the immunoSEQ multiplex PCR assay. TCRdb re-hosts the immuneACCESS table, in-frame sequences only. Its copies lack some clones; in the studies checked, an unresolved V gene accounts for under half of them, and the cause for the rest is not known. In all, the sample holds 60,000 or so clones, and 75% to 80% of those were seen once. The ten largest make up about 25% of the sample. The specimen sequenced was peripheral blood. Receptor source: a human donor in a cohort sampled during active COVID-19.

CDR3 sequence (DNA): TGCGCCAGCAGCTTGGGTCTAGCGGGAGGCAAGCAGTTCTTC. This gives the protein CASSLGLAGGKQFF. J is TRBJ2-1 and V is TRBV5-1, with TRBD2 matching over 11 bases. CDR1 and CDR2 (germline): SGHRS, YFSETQ. The J segment lost 11 bases and the V segment lost 0 bases, leaving 4 bases of the junction unmatched. The CDR3 covers 14 residues.

The gene calls are TRBV5-1 and TRBJ2-1, with 7 bases aligning to TRBD2. This CDR3 is built from 18 residues. Germline lookup yields CDR1 SGHRS and CDR2 YFSETQ. Trimming took 3 bases from V and 0 from J; bases not matched to a gene: 12. DNA of the CDR3: TGCGCCAGCAGCTCCTTTACTAGTAAGCGGGGCTCCTACAATGAGCAGTTCTTC. The encoded protein is CASSSFTSKRGSYNEQFF.

The chain uses TRBV7-2 and TRBJ1-1; no definite D call. The V and J ends lost 1 base and 5 bases respectively, with 5 bases between them. The germline V gene encodes CDR1 SGHTA and CDR2 FQGNSA. CDR3 length: 12 amino acids. Here the CDR3 reads CASSLGRTEAFF. In nucleotides, the CDR3 is TGTGCCAGCAGCTTAGGTCGGACTGAAGCTTTCTTT. The full variable domain, completed using reference TRBV7-2 and TRBJ1-1, is GAGVSQSPSNKVTEKGKDVELRCDPISGHTALYWYRQSLGQGLEFLIYFQGNSAPDKSGLPSDRFSAERTGGSVSTLTIQRTQQEDSAVYLCASSLGRTEAFFGQGTRLTVV.

The J gene is TRBJ2-7, the V gene TRBV27; 7 positions agree with TRBD2. Germline V gives CDR1 MNHEY, CDR2 SMNVEV (reference sequence). CDR3 length: 14 residues. The V segment lost 2 bases and the J segment 3 bases; nucleotides outside the gene matches: 4. The CDR3 DNA follows: TGTGCCAGCAGTTTAAGCGGGATATACTACGAGCAGTACTTC. It specifies CASSLSGIYYEQYF.

The rearrangement joins TRBV28 to TRBJ1-4; the match to TRBD1 covers 9 bases. V shed 4 bases, J shed 4 bases, and the junction held 4 bases outside the gene matches. Germline V lookup: CDR1 MDHEN, CDR2 SYDVKM. There are 15 residues in the CDR3. Here the CDR3 DNA reads TGTGCCAGCAGTTCCGGGACAGGGAATAATGAAAAACTGTTTTTT. Its translation: CASSSGTGNNEKLFF.

V is TRBV12-3 or TRBV12-4 and J is TRBJ1-2; no firm D call. V was pared by 5 bases and J by 7 bases, with 11 bases between. CDR3 length equals 12 residues. CDR3 amino acids: CASSLSEFGYTF. CDR3 DNA sequence: TGTGCCAGCAGTCTAAGTGAGTTTGGCTACACCTTC.

The rearrangement joins TRBV9 to TRBJ2-2; D might be TRBD2 (5 bases). CDR1 and CDR2 from the germline V gene are SGDLS and YYNGEE. Trimming stripped 6 bases from V and 8 bases from J, with 14 bases between. The CDR3 loop spans 13 amino acids. CDR3 nucleotide sequence: TGTGCCAGCACCCCCGGGGTCGAGGGGGAGCTGTTTTTT. It yields the protein CASTPGVEGELFF.